This TCR beta chain came from a study of CD8 T cells in ankylosing spondylitis. The study's findings and limits: Peripheral blood samples showed relatively rare disease-linked clones, and these clones were CD8+. The study looked at matched synovial fluid samples from ankylosing spondylitis patients. Disease-linked clones were reported to be significantly enriched there. Ankylosing spondylitis blood seemed to carry a telltale TCR beta motif made of under ten highly homologous variants. Before this, some motif variants had been reported in reactive arthritis synovial fluid and blood.

TCRdb reprocessed the 5' RACE reads with MiXCR, giving one entry per CDR3 protein. The sample holds about 840,000 distinct CDR3 sequences; approximately 12% are singletons and the top ten take roughly 0.51%. The CDR3 has 14 amino acids. After removal of 0 bases from V and 6 bases from J, the junction contained 5 bases not matched to a gene. From germline, CDR1 is SGHRS and CDR2 YFSETQ. Concerning this clonotype: Antigen specificity is unknown.

The specimen sequenced was blood, either unsorted or a sorted T cell fraction (not recorded which). This TCR came from a male donor with ankylosing spondylitis. The V gene is TRBV5-1, the J gene TRBJ2-5; 7 bases are a match to TRBD1. CDR3 loop: CASSLDRGSKTQYF. CDR3 coding DNA: TGCGCCAGCAGCTTGGACAGGGGCAGTAAGACCCAGTACTTC. Full variable domain (rest looked up from reference TRBV5-1 and TRBJ2-5): KAGVTQTPRYLIKTRGQQVTLSCSPISGHRSVSWYQQTPGQGLQFLFEYFSETQRNKGNFPGRFSGRQFSNSRSEMNVSTLELGDSALYLCASSLDRGSKTQYFGPGTRLLVL.